The 27 T cell receptor beta chains below were found in one sample sequenced in a study of immune characterization of retroperitoneal liposarcoma (dated by TCRdb to the late 2010s). Library prep was done by PCR. The sample was run on a NextSeq 500. Starting from the raw public reads, TCRdb applied fastp trimming at Q25, assembled clones with MiXCR and retained in-frame beta chains. CDR3 protein duplicates are merged, each entry listing the most common genes and DNA. Recorded for this sample are 9,000 to 10,000 distinct CDR3 sequences; about 30% of them occurred a single time. 7% to 10% of the sample goes to the ten largest clones. Sequenced input: tumor tissue. These receptors originate from a male donor with retroperitoneal liposarcoma.

Within the sample, this clonotype is medium-sized. J is TRBJ2-5 and V is TRBV27; D perhaps matches TRBD1 (7 bases). V was cut by 11 bases and J by 5 bases, with 9 bases left in between. The CDR3 is 10 residues long. The germline CDR1 and CDR2 sequences are MNHEY and SMNVEV (reference sequence). CDR3 in amino acids: CAAGGETQYF. The CDR3, as DNA: TGTGCCGCAGGGGGGGAGACCCAGTACTTC.

The chain recombines TRBV6-1 with TRBJ2-1, with 8 bases identical to TRBD1. V gave up 8 bases and J gave up 0 bases; unmatched junction bases: 3. There are 14 residues in the CDR3. Germline V gene sequence: CDR1 MNHNS, CDR2 SASEGT. This CDR3 is CASDDRGSYNEQFF. DNA of the CDR3: TGTGCCAGCGACGACAGGGGCTCCTACAATGAGCAGTTCTTC.

This chain joins TRBV25-1 and TRBJ2-1; D unresolved. The J call may be incorrect, as the DNA end agrees better with TRBJ2-5. In germline, CDR1 is MGHDK, CDR2 SYGVNS. CDR3 length equals 15 residues. CDR3: CASSELTLQKETQYF. The CDR3 bases are TGTGCCAGCAGTGAACTAACCCTCCAAAAGGAGACCCAGTACTTC.

This chain connects TRBV12-3 or TRBV12-4 to TRBJ2-5, with D perhaps TRBD1 or TRBD2 (5 bases each). This CDR3 is built from 16 residues. Trimming took 6 bases from V and 11 from J, leaving 28 bases between them. The CDR3 nucleotides read TGTGCCAGCAGCAAACAGACCGGGGCCGGGGCCTATGAGCAGTACTTC. This gives the protein CASSKQTGAGAYEQYF.

The chain links TRBV6-1 to TRBJ2-3; D unresolved. The J call is doubtful: the DNA matches TRBJ2-5 better. CDR1 and CDR2 from the germline V gene are MNHNS and SASEGT. This CDR3 region has 12 residues. The CDR3 reads CASSPKRETQYF. In DNA, the CDR3 is TGTGCCAGCAGCCCGAAGCGAGAGACCCAGTACTTC.

This rearrangement joins TRBV6-6 to TRBJ2-5; unclear D gene. The assigned J gene may be wrong: the sequence end matches TRBJ2-7 better. The CDR3 has 12 amino acids. From germline, CDR1 is MNHNY and CDR2 SVGAGI (reference sequence). The CDR3 DNA reads as TGTGCCAGCAGTTACTTTTCATCCGAGCAGTACTTC. It codes for CASSYFSSEQYF.

The chain joins TRBV10-1 to TRBJ2-4; no firm D call. V was trimmed by 3 bases and J by 9 bases, leaving 9 bases between them. The CDR3 totals 12 residues. Germline V lookup: CDR1 WNHNN, CDR2 SYGVQD (reference sequence). CDR3 amino acids: CASSDSQSIQYF. The CDR3 DNA reads as TGCGCCAGCAGTGATAGTCAGAGCATTCAGTACTTC.

By frequency in the sample, this clonotype is medium-sized (0.01 to 0.1%). CDR3 protein: CASKKGLAENYEQYF. CDR3 bases: TGTGCCAGCAAGAAGGGACTAGCGGAGAACTACGAGCAGTACTTC. The chain combines TRBV6-1 with TRBJ2-1; 11 nucleotides line up with TRBD2. The assigned J gene may be wrong: the sequence end matches TRBJ2-7 better. Germline-derived CDR1 and CDR2 are MNHNS and SASEGT. This CDR3 is 15 amino acids long.

This clonotype is judged medium-sized. This chain uses TRBV7-2 with TRBJ2-1; 10 nucleotides match TRBD2. The J call is doubtful: the DNA matches TRBJ2-7 better. CDR1 is SGHTA, CDR2 FQGNSA, per germline. The CDR3 has 16 residues. The CDR3 DNA reads TGTGCCAGCAGCTTAAAGGGAGGGACTAGCGACTACGAGCAGTACTTC. Protein sequence: CASSLKGGTSDYEQYF.

This clonotype was recorded at least ten times. This chain uses TRBV7-3 with TRBJ2-2; D gene unclear. The ends were cut back, 1 base at V and 2 bases at J, with 5 bases in the middle. The CDR3 is 14 amino acids. Germline lookup yields CDR1 SGHTA and CDR2 FQGTGA. CDR3 bases: TGTGCCAGCAGCTTAAACAGAAACACCGGGGAGCTGTTTTTT. It translates to CASSLNRNTGELFF.

This clonotype was counted ten times or more. The rearrangement joins TRBV7-3 to TRBJ2-1; 8 nucleotides match TRBD2. V gave up 5 bases and J gave up 10 bases; unmatched junction bases: 13. CDR3 size: 15 residues. Germline assignment: CDR1 SGHTA and CDR2 FQGTGA. CDR3 protein: CASSAVTGGSYEQFF. The CDR3 bases are TGTGCCAGCAGCGCAGTGACGGGGGGGTCCTACGAGCAGTTCTTC.

This clonotype occurred many times. This chain connects TRBV7-6 to TRBJ2-1; TRBD1 or TRBD2 may be the D gene (5 bases each). TRBJ2-7 explains the end of the DNA better; the J call may be wrong. The CDR3 is made up of 15 amino acids. CDR1 is SGHVS and CDR2 is FNYEAQ in the germline V gene. The CDR3 sequence is CASSLDEGPTYEQYF. Here the CDR3 DNA reads TGTGCCAGCAGCTTAGATGAGGGGCCCACCTACGAGCAGTACTTC.

This clonotype was recorded a few times. This chain connects TRBV6-1 to TRBJ1-2; 7 bases align to TRBD1. Germline CDR1 MNHNS, CDR2 SASEGT. V shed 5 bases and J 6 bases; nucleotides not matched to a gene: 6. This CDR3 has 13 amino acids. DNA of the CDR3: TGTGCCAGCAGTAGATCCGGGACAGATGGCTACACCTTC. Translated, it gives CASSRSGTDGYTF.

This chain joins TRBV6-6 and TRBJ2-5; possible D gene TRBD1, 5 bases. Trimming left V 2 bases short and J 2 bases short, with 18 bases between. In germline, CDR1 is MNHNY, CDR2 SVGAGI (reference sequence). CDR3 length equals 17 residues. CDR3 protein: CASSYDAQGGFQETQYF. CDR3 sequence (DNA): TGTGCCAGCAGTTACGACGCGCAGGGTGGATTTCAAGAGACCCAGTACTTC.

V is TRBV10-2 and J is TRBJ2-1, with 8 bases fitting TRBD2. Judging by the DNA end, TRBJ2-5 fits better; the J call may be wrong. The length of the CDR3 is 12 residues. Germline CDR1 WSHSY, CDR2 SAAADI. DNA for the CDR3: TGCGCCAGCAGGGCGGGGGGAGAGACCCAGTACTTC. It codes for CASRAGGETQYF.

This clonotype counts as medium-sized (0.01 to 0.1%). The gene calls are TRBV6-1 and TRBJ2-3; 10 bases are shared with TRBD2. The end of the DNA is better explained by TRBJ2-7, so the J call may be wrong. Germline loops: CDR1 MNHNS, CDR2 SASEGT. This CDR3 contains 14 residues. CDR3 in DNA: TGTGCCAGCAGTGTGATAGCGGGGGGCTACGAGCAGTACTTC. Protein: CASSVIAGGYEQYF.

V gene TRBV7-3 combines with J gene TRBJ2-1; 7 bases are shared with TRBD2. The J call may not be correct, given that the DNA end is closer to TRBJ2-4. In germline, CDR1 is SGHTA, CDR2 FQGTGA. The CDR3 sequence is 15 residues long. Here the CDR3 DNA reads TGTGCCAGCAGCTTAGGACTAGGTGCAAAAAACATTCAGTACTTC. As protein: CASSLGLGAKNIQYF.

V usage is TRBV7-6 and J usage is TRBJ2-5, with 7 bases lining up with TRBD2. The DNA end favors TRBJ2-7, so the J call may be wrong. This CDR3 region has 16 residues. The V gene's germline CDR1 is SGHVS and CDR2 FNYEAQ. CDR3 coding DNA: TGTGCCAGCAGCTTAGGATTTGGGCGGGAGATCTACGAGCAGTACTTC. It codes for CASSLGFGREIYEQYF.

This clonotype has just a few counts. The chain links TRBV7-3 to TRBJ2-3; 7 bases line up with TRBD2. With V trimmed by 5 bases and J by 4 bases, 9 bases remained unmatched. Germline loops: CDR1 SGHTA, CDR2 FQGTGA. The CDR3 sequence is 15 residues long. CDR3 nucleotide sequence: TGTGCCAGCAGCCCCTCCCAACTAGCGTCAGATACGCAGTATTTT. Its protein product is CASSPSQLASDTQYF.

J is TRBJ2-1 and V is TRBV6-1; D may be TRBD2 (6 bases). The J call is in doubt because the DNA end fits TRBJ2-7 better. Germline values: CDR1 MNHNS, CDR2 SASEGT. This CDR3 comprises 17 residues. The CDR3 spells CASSDPGLATVYNEQYF. In DNA, the CDR3 is TGTGCCAGCAGCGACCCGGGACTCGCCACGGTTTACAATGAGCAGTACTTC.

This clonotype is medium-sized. This sequence joins TRBV7-2 and TRBJ2-7, with 10 bases aligning to TRBD2. J was trimmed by 0 bases and V by 3 bases; bases with no gene match: 11. The germline V gene encodes CDR1 SGHTA and CDR2 FQGNSA. The length of the CDR3 is 18 residues. For the CDR3, the DNA is TGTGCCAGCAGCTTTTATCTAGCGGGAGATGTAGACTCCTACGAGCAGTACTTC. Translating it yields CASSFYLAGDVDSYEQYF.

The chain joins TRBV6-6 to TRBJ2-3, with TRBD1 as a possible D gene (6 bases). TRBJ2-5 matches the DNA end more closely, so the J call is doubtful. The CDR3 is 15 residues long. CDR1 is MNHNY and CDR2 is SVGAGI in the germline V gene (reference sequence). The CDR3, as DNA: TGTGCCAGCAGTTACTCGAGACAGGCTGCGGAGACCCAGTACTTC. Protein: CASSYSRQAAETQYF.

The rearrangement uses TRBV7-6 and TRBJ2-7, with TRBD2 as a possible D gene (7 bases). This CDR3 is built from 12 residues. Germline lookup yields CDR1 SGHVS and CDR2 FNYEAQ. Trimming took 5 bases from V and 12 from J, leaving 17 bases between them. The CDR3 DNA follows: TGTGCCAGCAGCCAGGGGCGGGGGATCCGGTACTTC. It specifies CASSQGRGIRYF.

This clonotype was found many times. The V call is TRBV6-1, the J call TRBJ1-6, with a weak D call TRBD1 (5 bases). There are 14 residues in the CDR3. CDR1 and CDR2 (germline): MNHNS, SASEGT. The V and J ends lost 3 bases and 8 bases respectively, with 11 bases between them. The CDR3 sequence is CASSEWGRDSPLHF. In DNA form, the CDR3 reads TGTGCCAGCAGTGAGTGGGGCAGGGATTCACCCCTCCACTTT.

This clonotype showed up just a few times. The chain combines TRBV12-3 or TRBV12-4 with TRBJ2-2; 11 positions match TRBD1. Trimming cost V 7 bases and J 5 bases; bases outside gene matches: 6. CDR3 length equals 15 residues. The CDR3 loop is CASTLDRGLTGELFF. CDR3 in DNA: TGTGCCAGCACCTTGGACAGGGGGCTTACCGGGGAGCTGTTTTTT.

The V call is TRBV6-1, the J call TRBJ2-5; 10 nucleotides agree with TRBD2. Unmatched junction bases numbered 7, after V lost 6 bases and J lost 3 bases. From germline, CDR1 is MNHNS and CDR2 SASEGT. This CDR3 region has 15 residues. CDR3: CASSPWTSGEETQYF. The CDR3 DNA reads as TGTGCCAGCAGCCCTTGGACTAGCGGAGAAGAGACCCAGTACTTC.

Turning to this clonotype: A much larger clonotype is one base distant, so this may be a read error. The V gene is TRBV6-1, the J gene TRBJ2-1; D might be TRBD1 or TRBD2, each matching 5 bases. The CDR3 runs to 12 residues. Germline V CDR1 and CDR2: MNHNS, SASEGT. Trimming cost V 10 bases and J 10 bases, with 17 bases left between them. The chain's CDR3 is CANSRDPGEQFF. CDR3 bases: TGTGCCAACAGCAGGGACCCAGGCGAGCAGTTCTTC.